What follows are 25 T cell receptor beta chains derived from one specimen sequenced in a study of blood T cell repertoires in COVID-19. The protocol was immunoSEQ multiplex PCR, while the TCRdb copy is restricted to in-frame clones and leaves out a portion. The sample yields about 220,000 clones, 83% seen once. The material sequenced was PBMCs or T cells enriched from blood (not recorded which). Source of these receptors: a woman between 50 and 59 years old who had been exposed to COVID-19.

The chain links TRBV7-6 to TRBJ2-7; tentative D call: TRBD1 (6 bases). From germline, CDR1 is SGHVS and CDR2 FNYEAQ. The length of the CDR3 is 14 residues. Trimming stripped 5 bases from V and 3 bases from J, with 14 bases between. CDR3 in amino acids: CASSLNQGSYEQYF. CDR3 coding DNA: TGTGCCAGCAGCCTGAACCAGGGGAGCTACGAGCAGTACTTC.

This chain's CDR3 is CASSDTGGVTDTQYF. CDR3 nucleotides: TGTGCCAGTAGTGATACGGGGGGGGTCACAGATACGCAGTATTTT. The V and J genes are TRBV19 and TRBJ2-3; 8 positions match TRBD2. This CDR3 has 15 residues. V trimming: 5 bases; J trimming: 2 bases; junction bases outside the gene matches: 6. Germline V lookup: CDR1 LNHDA, CDR2 SQIVND (reference sequence).

CDR3 sequence reads: CASSNQDTEAFF. CDR3 DNA: TGTGCCAGCTCGAATCAGGACACTGAAGCTTTCTTT. J is TRBJ1-1 and V is TRBV18; no definite D call. The CDR3 runs to 12 residues. Germline V gene lookup returns CDR1 KGHSH and CDR2 LQKENI. V dropped 6 bases and J dropped 3 bases, with 8 bases sitting between them.

The chain couples TRBV18 to TRBJ2-7; the match to TRBD1 covers 11 bases. Germline V gives CDR1 KGHSH, CDR2 LQKENI. V trimming: 4 bases; J trimming: 4 bases; junction bases outside the gene matches: 3. The CDR3 spans 14 residues. CDR3 sequence reads: CASSQDRGQYEQYF. The CDR3, as DNA: TGTGCCAGCTCACAGGACAGGGGGCAGTACGAGCAGTACTTC.

The V call is TRBV5-4, the J call TRBJ2-4, with D tentatively TRBD2 (6 bases). From germline, CDR1 is SGHNT and CDR2 YYREEE (reference sequence). The CDR3 loop spans 13 amino acids. Between the trimmed V and J ends, which lost 4 bases and 9 bases, there was a span of 14 bases. The CDR3 DNA is TGTGCCAGCAGCCCCCGGGGGTTAGCCATTCAGTACTTC. It encodes CASSPRGLAIQYF.

The chain is built from TRBV6-5 and TRBJ2-7; TRBD2 agrees at 8 bases. V lost 8 bases to trimming and J lost 3 bases; unmatched junction nucleotides: 9. This CDR3 region has 14 residues. From germline, CDR1 is MNHEY and CDR2 SVGAGI. CDR3 sequence reads: CASAPGTRGYEQYF. The CDR3 region has the DNA TGTGCCAGCGCCCCCGGGACTAGGGGCTACGAGCAGTACTTC.

This chain connects TRBV7-6 to TRBJ2-2; 9 bases map to TRBD2. CDR3 size: 16 residues. V lost 5 bases, J lost 3 bases, and 7 bases stayed unmatched. Germline lookup yields CDR1 SGHVS and CDR2 FNYEAQ. This CDR3 is CASSPSGGGDTGELFF. The CDR3 nucleotides are TGTGCCAGCAGCCCCAGTGGCGGGGGGGACACCGGGGAGCTGTTTTTT.

This clone has only a few counts. The chain employs TRBV11-2 and TRBJ2-2, with 9 bases that match TRBD2. CDR1 is SGHAT, CDR2 FQNNGV, per germline. The CDR3 covers 16 residues. Unmatched junction bases numbered 10, after V lost 5 bases and J lost 6 bases. The CDR3 nucleotides read TGTGCCAGCAGCCCTCCACGCGGGGGGGCGTCCGGGGAGCTGTTTTTT. The encoded protein is CASSPPRGGASGELFF.

The genes are TRBV29-1 and TRBJ2-2, with D possibly being TRBD1 (5 bases). The CDR3 extends over 13 amino acids. V was pared by 5 bases and J by 4 bases, with 11 bases between. Germline V gene lookup returns CDR1 SQVTM and CDR2 ANQGSEA. This CDR3 is CSVSRVGTGELFF. The CDR3 region has the DNA TGCAGCGTTAGCAGGGTGGGCACCGGGGAGCTGTTTTTT.

This chain connects TRBV4-3 to TRBJ2-3; D is possibly TRBD2 (6 bases). V lost 6 bases, J lost 4 bases, and 20 bases lay in between. CDR3 length: 16 residues. Germline V gene lookup returns CDR1 LGHNA and CDR2 YSLEER. The CDR3 spells CASSPAAGKGSDTQYF. CDR3 nucleotide sequence: TGCGCCAGCAGTCCCGCGGCGGGGAAGGGGTCAGATACGCAGTATTTT.

V usage is TRBV18 and J usage is TRBJ1-1; D perhaps matches TRBD1 (5 bases). The CDR3 has 13 residues. Germline V gives CDR1 KGHSH, CDR2 LQKENI. Trimming left V 2 bases short and J 6 bases short, with 10 bases between. In nucleotides, the CDR3 is TGTGCCAGCTCACCAAGGGGAAACCCTGAAGCTTTCTTT. As protein: CASSPRGNPEAFF.

The chain employs TRBV13 and TRBJ1-5, with D possibly being TRBD1 (5 bases). Trimming took off 4 bases at V and 7 bases at J, with 14 bases between the two ends. CDR3 length: 14 residues. CDR1 and CDR2 (germline): PRHDT, FYEKMQ (reference sequence). CDR3 amino acids: CASSSKGAGQPQHF. The DNA of the CDR3 is TGTGCCAGCAGCTCAAAAGGGGCTGGACAGCCCCAGCATTTT.

The gene calls are TRBV18 and TRBJ2-2; D remains ambiguous. V lost 2 bases and J lost 2, with 6 bases in between. The CDR3 has 14 residues. The germline CDR1 and CDR2 sequences are KGHSH and LQKENI. The chain's CDR3 is CASSPTVNTGELFF. DNA of the CDR3: TGTGCCAGCTCACCAACTGTCAACACCGGGGAGCTGTTTTTT.

The chain couples TRBV11-2 to TRBJ2-5; TRBD2 aligns across 14 bases. Germline V gives CDR1 SGHAT, CDR2 FQNNGV. The CDR3 length is 19 residues. After removal of 2 bases from V and 2 bases from J, the junction contained 10 bases not matched to a gene. The CDR3: CASSLYPRTSGGLQETQYF. The CDR3 bases are TGTGCCAGCAGCTTATACCCTCGGACTAGCGGGGGGCTACAAGAGACCCAGTACTTC.

To note about this clone: At the DNA level, this CDR3 is encoded by other sequences in the same sample as well. J is TRBJ1-2 and V is TRBV24-1; 7 bases map to TRBD1. The germline V gene has CDR1 KGHDR and CDR2 SFDVKD. V was clipped by 6 bases and J by 2 bases; unmatched bases: 5. CDR3 size: 14 residues. The DNA for the CDR3 is TGTGCCACCAGTCCAGGACAGGTAAACTATGGCTACACCTTC. Protein: CATSPGQVNYGYTF.

V usage is TRBV11-2 and J usage is TRBJ2-3, with D uncertain. Germline V gives CDR1 SGHAT, CDR2 FQNNGV. Trimming removed 5 bases at V and 0 bases at J, with 9 bases between. The CDR3 totals 14 residues. The CDR3 DNA follows: TGTGCCAGCAGCCCACTGGAGAGCACAGATACGCAGTATTTT. Translated: CASSPLESTDTQYF.

This clone was detected a few times. This chain connects TRBV5-4 to TRBJ1-6; D is perhaps TRBD1 (5 bases). The CDR3 sequence is 12 residues long. The V end was cut by 1 base, the J end by 12 bases, with 8 bases between. CDR1 and CDR2 from the germline V gene are SGHNT and YYREEE (reference sequence). The CDR3 DNA is TGTGCCAGCAGCTTGAGGGGTTTACCCCTCCACTTT. Translation: CASSLRGLPLHF.

The chain is built from TRBV27 and TRBJ1-1; D perhaps matches TRBD1 (6 bases). V shed 6 bases and J shed 1 base, with 12 bases lying between them. The germline V gene encodes CDR1 MNHEY and CDR2 SMNVEV (reference sequence). This CDR3 is 14 amino acids long. The CDR3 loop is CASRAWGRNTEAFF. The CDR3 nucleotides read TGTGCCAGCAGGGCTTGGGGGCGGAACACTGAAGCTTTCTTT.

V gene TRBV15 combines with J gene TRBJ2-1; D remains ambiguous. Per the germline V gene, CDR1 is LNHNV and CDR2 is YYDKDF (reference sequence). The CDR3 covers 14 residues. V gave up 1 base and J gave up 6 bases, with 10 bases separating them. The CDR3 sequence is CATSRARLSNEQFF. The CDR3 DNA is TGTGCCACCAGCAGAGCACGCCTATCCAATGAGCAGTTCTTC.

The CDR3 DNA is TGCGCCAGCAGCCTCGGGACAGGGGACAATGAGCAGTTCTTC. Its protein is CASSLGTGDNEQFF. This chain uses TRBV4-3 with TRBJ2-1, with TRBD1 matching 10 bases. The V gene's germline CDR1 is LGHNA and CDR2 YSLEER. V was clipped by 4 bases and J by 5 bases; unmatched bases: 2. The CDR3 loop spans 14 amino acids.

V is TRBV5-1 and J is TRBJ2-3, with 7 bases identical to TRBD2. Germline loops: CDR1 SGHRS, CDR2 YFSETQ. The CDR3 totals 14 residues. V shed 6 bases, J shed 2 bases, and the junction held 6 bases outside the gene matches. The CDR3 here is CASKERGNTDTQYF. Written as DNA, the CDR3 is TGCGCCAGCAAGGAGCGGGGAAACACAGATACGCAGTATTTT. The full variable domain, rest sourced from reference TRBV5-1 and TRBJ2-3, is KAGVTQTPRYLIKTRGQQVTLSCSPISGHRSVSWYQQTPGQGLQFLFEYFSETQRNKGNFPGRFSGRQFSNSRSEMNVSTLELGDSALYLCASKERGNTDTQYFGPGTRLTVL.

This chain links TRBV4-1 with TRBJ2-7, with 10 bases fitting TRBD2. Germline CDR1 reads MGHRA; CDR2 reads YSYEKL. V lost 8 bases, J lost 3 bases, and 7 bases stayed unmatched. The CDR3 length is 14 residues. CDR3 in amino acids: CASSSGGALYEQYF. DNA of the CDR3: TGCGCCAGCTCCAGCGGGGGGGCTCTCTACGAGCAGTACTTC.

Notes on this clone: Because the CDR3's place on the DNA is in doubt, the DNA is left out and the CDR3 is given as listed by TCRdb. The rearrangement joins TRBV6-5 to TRBJ1-1. From germline, CDR1 is MNHEY and CDR2 SVGAGI. With termini counted, the CDR3 has 12 amino acids. This CDR3 reads CASSTSGGKAFF.

This chain links TRBV28 with TRBJ1-5, with unresolved D. Trimming pared 6 bases from V and 5 bases from J, leaving 14 bases between. The CDR3 contains 14 residues. Germline-derived CDR1 and CDR2 are MDHEN and SYDVKM. The CDR3 here is CASRSPEGHQPQHF. The CDR3 region has the DNA TGTGCCAGCAGGTCCCCCGAGGGCCATCAGCCCCAGCATTTT.

The genes are TRBV21-1 and TRBJ2-7; the DNA was not compared with TRBD2, the D call given in the table. TRBV21-1 is termed a pseudogene. The CDR3 loop spans 12 amino acids. The CDR3 protein is CASSKAEYEQYF. CDR3 nucleotide sequence: TGTGCCAGCAGCAAAGCAGAGTACGAGCAGTACTTC.